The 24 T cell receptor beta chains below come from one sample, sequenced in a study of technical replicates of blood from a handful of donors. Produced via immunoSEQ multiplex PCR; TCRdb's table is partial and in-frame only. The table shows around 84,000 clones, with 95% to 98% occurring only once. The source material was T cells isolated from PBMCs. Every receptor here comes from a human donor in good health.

The CDR3 sequence: CASSQDLTGGGGELFF. The CDR3 DNA is TGTGCCAGCAGCCAAGATCTAACAGGGGGCGGCGGGGAGCTGTTTTTT. V and J are TRBV4-2 and TRBJ2-2, with TRBD1 identical over 9 bases. Germline V gene sequence: CDR1 LGHNA, CDR2 YNFKEQ. Trimming took 0 bases from V and 7 from J; bases not matched to a gene: 6. The CDR3 covers 16 residues.

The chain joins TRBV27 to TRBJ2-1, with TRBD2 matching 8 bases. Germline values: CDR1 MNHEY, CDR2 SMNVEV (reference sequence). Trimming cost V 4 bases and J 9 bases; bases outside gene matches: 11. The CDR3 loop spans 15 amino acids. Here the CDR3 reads CASSSTTSASGEQFF. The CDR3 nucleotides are TGTGCCAGCAGTTCCACGACTAGCGCCAGCGGTGAGCAGTTCTTC.

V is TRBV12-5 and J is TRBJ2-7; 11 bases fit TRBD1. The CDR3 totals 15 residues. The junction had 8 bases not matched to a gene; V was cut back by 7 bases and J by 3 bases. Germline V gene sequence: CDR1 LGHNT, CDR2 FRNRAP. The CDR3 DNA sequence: TGTGCTAGTGAGTCCGGGACAGGGGGTATCTACGAGCAGTACTTC. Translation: CASESGTGGIYEQYF.

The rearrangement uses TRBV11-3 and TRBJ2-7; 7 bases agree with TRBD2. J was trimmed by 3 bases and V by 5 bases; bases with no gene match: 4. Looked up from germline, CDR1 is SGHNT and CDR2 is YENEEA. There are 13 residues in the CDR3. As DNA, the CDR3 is TGTGCCAGCAGCAAACCGGGGGGCTACGAGCAGTACTTC. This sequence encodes CASSKPGGYEQYF.

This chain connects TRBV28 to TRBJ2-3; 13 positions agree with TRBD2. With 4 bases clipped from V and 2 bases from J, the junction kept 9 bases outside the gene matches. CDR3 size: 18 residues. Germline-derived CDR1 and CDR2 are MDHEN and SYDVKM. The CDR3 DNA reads TGTGCCAGCAGTTCATGGACTAGCGGGAGAGGGCCCACAGATACGCAGTATTTT. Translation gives CASSSWTSGRGPTDTQYF.

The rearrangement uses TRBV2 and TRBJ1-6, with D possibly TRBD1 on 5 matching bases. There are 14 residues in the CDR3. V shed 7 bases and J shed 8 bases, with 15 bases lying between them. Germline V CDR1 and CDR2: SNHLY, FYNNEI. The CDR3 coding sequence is TGTGCCAGCAATAAGGGGTTGGCTCATTCACCCCTCCACTTT. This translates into CASNKGLAHSPLHF.

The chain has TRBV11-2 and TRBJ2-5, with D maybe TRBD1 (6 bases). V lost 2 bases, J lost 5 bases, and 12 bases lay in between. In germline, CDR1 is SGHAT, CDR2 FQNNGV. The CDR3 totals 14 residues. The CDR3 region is CASSLSRGRETQYF. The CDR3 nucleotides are TGTGCCAGCAGCTTATCCAGGGGCCGGGAGACCCAGTACTTC.

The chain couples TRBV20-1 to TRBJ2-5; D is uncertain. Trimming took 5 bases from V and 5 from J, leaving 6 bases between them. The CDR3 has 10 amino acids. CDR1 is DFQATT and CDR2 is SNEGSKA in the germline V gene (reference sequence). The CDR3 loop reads CSAHTETQYF. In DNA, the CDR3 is TGCAGTGCTCACACGGAGACCCAGTACTTC.

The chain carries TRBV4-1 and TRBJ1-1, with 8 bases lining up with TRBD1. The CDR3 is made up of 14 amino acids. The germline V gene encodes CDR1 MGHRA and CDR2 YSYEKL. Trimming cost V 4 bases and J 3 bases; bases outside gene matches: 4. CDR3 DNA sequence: TGCGCCAGCAGCCGTACGACAGGGGACACTGAAGCTTTCTTT. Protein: CASSRTTGDTEAFF.

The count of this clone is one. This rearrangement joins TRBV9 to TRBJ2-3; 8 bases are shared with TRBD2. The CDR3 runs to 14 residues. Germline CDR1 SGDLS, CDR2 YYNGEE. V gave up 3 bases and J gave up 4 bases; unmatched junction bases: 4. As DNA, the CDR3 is TGTGCCAGCAGCGCGGGGGGGAGCGCAGATACGCAGTATTTT. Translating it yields CASSAGGSADTQYF.

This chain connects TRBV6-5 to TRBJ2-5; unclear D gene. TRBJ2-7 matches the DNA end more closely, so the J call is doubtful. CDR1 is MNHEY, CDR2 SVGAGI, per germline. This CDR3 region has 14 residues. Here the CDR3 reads CASSHLGETYEQYF. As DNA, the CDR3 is TGTGCCAGCAGCCATTTGGGCGAGACCTACGAGCAGTACTTC.

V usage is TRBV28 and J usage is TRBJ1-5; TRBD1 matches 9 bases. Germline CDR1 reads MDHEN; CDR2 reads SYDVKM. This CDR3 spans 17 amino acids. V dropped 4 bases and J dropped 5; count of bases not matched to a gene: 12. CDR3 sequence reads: CASSSGGTGKFHQPQHF. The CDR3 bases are TGTGCCAGCAGTTCCGGGGGGACAGGGAAATTCCATCAGCCCCAGCATTTT.

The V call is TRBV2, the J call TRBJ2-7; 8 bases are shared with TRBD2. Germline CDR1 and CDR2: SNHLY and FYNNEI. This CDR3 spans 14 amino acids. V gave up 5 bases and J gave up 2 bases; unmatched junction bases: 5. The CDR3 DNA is TGTGCCAGCAGTTTAACTAGCGGTGCCTACGAGCAGTACTTC. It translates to CASSLTSGAYEQYF.

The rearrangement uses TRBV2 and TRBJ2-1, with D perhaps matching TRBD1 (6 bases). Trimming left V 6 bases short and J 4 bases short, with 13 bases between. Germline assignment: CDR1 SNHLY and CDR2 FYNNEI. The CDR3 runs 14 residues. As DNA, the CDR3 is TGTGCCAGCAGGTCGCCCAGGGGTTACAATGAGCAGTTCTTC. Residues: CASRSPRGYNEQFF.

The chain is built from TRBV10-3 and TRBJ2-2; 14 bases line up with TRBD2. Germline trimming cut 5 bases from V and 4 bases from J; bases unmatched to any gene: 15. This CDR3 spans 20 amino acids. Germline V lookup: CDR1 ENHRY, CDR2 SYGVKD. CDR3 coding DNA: TGTGCCATCAGTCGAAGACAGACGGGGACTAGCGGGAGTAGCACCGGGGAGCTGTTTTTT. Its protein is CAISRRQTGTSGSSTGELFF.

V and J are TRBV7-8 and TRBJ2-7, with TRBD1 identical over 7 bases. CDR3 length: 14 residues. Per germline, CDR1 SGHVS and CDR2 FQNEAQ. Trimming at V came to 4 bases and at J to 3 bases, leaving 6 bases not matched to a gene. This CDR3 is CASSSGTAGYEQYF. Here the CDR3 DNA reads TGTGCCAGCAGCTCAGGGACAGCCGGCTACGAGCAGTACTTC.

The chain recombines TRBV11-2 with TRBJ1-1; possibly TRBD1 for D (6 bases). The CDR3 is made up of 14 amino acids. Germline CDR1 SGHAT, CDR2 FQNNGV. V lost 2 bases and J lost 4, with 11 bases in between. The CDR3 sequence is CASSLTGLATEAFF. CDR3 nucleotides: TGTGCCAGCAGCTTAACAGGGTTGGCCACTGAAGCTTTCTTT.

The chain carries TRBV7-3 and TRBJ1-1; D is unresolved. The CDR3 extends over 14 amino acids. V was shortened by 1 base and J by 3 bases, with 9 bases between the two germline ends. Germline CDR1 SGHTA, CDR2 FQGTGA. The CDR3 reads CASSLNFPDTEAFF. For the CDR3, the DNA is TGTGCCAGCAGCTTAAATTTTCCGGACACTGAAGCTTTCTTT.

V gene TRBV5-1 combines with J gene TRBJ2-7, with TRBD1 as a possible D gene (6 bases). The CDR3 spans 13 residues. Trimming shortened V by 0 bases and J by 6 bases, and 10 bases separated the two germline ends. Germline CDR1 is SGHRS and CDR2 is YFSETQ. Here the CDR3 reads CASSLDRVGEQYF. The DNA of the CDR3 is TGCGCCAGCAGCTTGGACAGGGTAGGCGAGCAGTACTTC.

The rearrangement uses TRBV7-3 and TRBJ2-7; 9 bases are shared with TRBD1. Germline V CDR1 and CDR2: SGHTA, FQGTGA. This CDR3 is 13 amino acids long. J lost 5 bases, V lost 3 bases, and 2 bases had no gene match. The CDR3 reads CASSLDRGNEQYF. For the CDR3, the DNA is TGTGCCAGCAGCTTGGACAGGGGAAACGAGCAGTACTTC.

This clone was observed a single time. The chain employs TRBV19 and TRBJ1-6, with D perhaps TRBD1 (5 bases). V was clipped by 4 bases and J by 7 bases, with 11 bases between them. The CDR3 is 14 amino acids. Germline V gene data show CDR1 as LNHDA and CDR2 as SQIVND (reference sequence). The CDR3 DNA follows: TGTGCCAGTAGTAATAGGGGTATCAATTCACCCCTCCACTTT. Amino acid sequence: CASSNRGINSPLHF.

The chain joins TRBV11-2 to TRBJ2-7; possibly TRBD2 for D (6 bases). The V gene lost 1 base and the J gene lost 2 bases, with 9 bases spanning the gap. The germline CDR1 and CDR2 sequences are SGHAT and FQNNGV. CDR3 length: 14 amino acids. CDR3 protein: CASSLVKRAYEQYF. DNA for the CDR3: TGTGCCAGCAGCTTAGTCAAGCGGGCCTACGAGCAGTACTTC.

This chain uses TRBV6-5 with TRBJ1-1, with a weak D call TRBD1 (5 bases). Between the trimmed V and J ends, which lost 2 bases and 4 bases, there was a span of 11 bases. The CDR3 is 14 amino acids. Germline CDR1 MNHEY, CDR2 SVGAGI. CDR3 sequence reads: CASSYAGPGTEAFF. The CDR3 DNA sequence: TGTGCCAGCAGTTACGCGGGGCCCGGCACTGAAGCTTTCTTT.

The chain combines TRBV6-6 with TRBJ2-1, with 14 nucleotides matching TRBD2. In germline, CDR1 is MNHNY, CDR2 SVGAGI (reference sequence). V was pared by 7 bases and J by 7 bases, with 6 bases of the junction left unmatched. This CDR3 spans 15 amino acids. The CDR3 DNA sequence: TGTGCCAGCACCGGACTAGCGGGAGGAGGTAATGAGCAGTTCTTC. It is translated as CASTGLAGGGNEQFF.